The 31 T cell receptor beta chains below were found in one sample sequenced in a study of T-cell memory formation after mild COVID-19. MiXCR, applied by TCRdb to the 5' RACE reads, yields one record per CDR3 protein. This sample has about 350,000 distinct CDR3 sequences, with roughly an eighth found just once. Sequenced material: PBMCs or a T cell subset sorted from them (not recorded which). The receptors originated from a man between 18 and 35 years old who had mild COVID-19 (a few samples of this study predate the infection). Cell type and time point are not known.

This clonotype appeared a few times. V and J are TRBV6-2 or TRBV6-3 and TRBJ2-1; D is uncertain. Germline V gene data show CDR1 as MNHEY and CDR2 as SVGEGT. The CDR3 sequence is 11 residues long. Trimming removed 6 bases at V and 9 bases at J, with 9 bases between. In nucleotides, the CDR3 is TGTGCCAGCAGCTACGACACTGAGCAGTTCTTC. This translates into CASSYDTEQFF.

J is TRBJ2-3 and V is TRBV20-1, with 7 positions matching TRBD2. Germline V gene data show CDR1 as DFQATT and CDR2 as SNEGSKA (reference sequence). The CDR3 consists of 14 residues. Trimming removed 6 bases from V and 2 bases from J; junction bases left unmatched: 8. The DNA of the CDR3 is TGCAGTGCCGTCCTAGCGGCCTACACAGATACGCAGTATTTT. This sequence encodes CSAVLAAYTDTQYF.

The chain is built from TRBV28 and TRBJ2-1; 7 positions match TRBD2. Germline V gene lookup returns CDR1 MDHEN and CDR2 SYDVKM. Unmatched junction bases numbered 15, after V lost 2 bases and J lost 5 bases. The CDR3 contains 18 residues. CDR3 amino acids: CASSLRRNFVLADNEQFF. The CDR3 region has the DNA TGTGCCAGCAGTTTACGCCGGAACTTCGTTCTAGCGGACAATGAGCAGTTCTTC.

The table lists this clonotype with many counts. The J gene is TRBJ1-5, the V gene TRBV6-5, with a tentative D call TRBD1 (5 bases). Germline V gene lookup returns CDR1 MNHEY and CDR2 SVGAGI. V was cut by 6 bases and J by 0 bases, with 9 bases left in between. The CDR3 loop spans 14 amino acids. The CDR3, as DNA: TGTGCCAGCAGCGAACAGGATAGCAATCAGCCCCAGCATTTT. Its translation is CASSEQDSNQPQHF.

The chain links TRBV28 to TRBJ2-7; TRBD1 aligns across 12 bases. The V gene's germline CDR1 is MDHEN and CDR2 SYDVKM. Trimming cost V 9 bases and J 7 bases; bases outside gene matches: 7. There are 13 residues in the CDR3. For the CDR3, the DNA is TGTGCCAGTTGGGGACAGGGGGCGTGGGAGCAGTACTTC. Translating gives CASWGQGAWEQYF.

The chain is built from TRBV5-1 and TRBJ1-1; 10 nucleotides line up with TRBD1. After removal of 4 bases from V and 1 base from J, the junction contained 4 bases not matched to a gene. The CDR3 has 15 amino acids. Germline V gene data show CDR1 as SGHRS and CDR2 as YFSETQ. CDR3 nucleotide sequence: TGCGCCAGCAGCCGTGGACAGGGGGAGAACACTGAAGCTTTCTTT. Translation gives CASSRGQGENTEAFF.

This chain joins TRBV6-2 or TRBV6-3 and TRBJ2-2; D call uncertain. Germline V CDR1 and CDR2: MNHEY, SVGEGT. The CDR3 length is 17 residues. V was cut by 0 bases and J by 0 bases, with 11 bases left in between. CDR3 sequence reads: CASSYSGWFANTGELFF. In DNA form, the CDR3 reads TGTGCCAGCAGTTACTCAGGCTGGTTCGCGAACACCGGGGAGCTGTTTTTT.

The rearrangement links TRBV5-1 to TRBJ2-2, with D perhaps matching TRBD2 (7 bases). The germline V and J ends were trimmed by 0 bases and 7 bases, with 13 bases remaining between them. Germline CDR1 SGHRS, CDR2 YFSETQ. The CDR3 totals 15 residues. The CDR3 is CASSLVSGGNGELFF. As DNA, the CDR3 is TGCGCCAGCAGCTTGGTGTCGGGGGGCAACGGGGAGCTGTTTTTT.

This clonotype occurred a few times. This chain uses TRBV11-2 with TRBJ2-5; TRBD2 aligns across 10 bases. Trimming at V came to 7 bases and at J to 4 bases, leaving 6 bases not matched to a gene. The CDR3 runs to 14 residues. Germline CDR1 reads SGHAT; CDR2 reads FQNNGV. CDR3 sequence (DNA): TGTGCCAGCACCCAGCGGGGGGGCCCAGAGACCCAGTACTTC. Amino acids: CASTQRGGPETQYF. Using reference TRBV11-2 and TRBJ2-5 for the parts outside the CDR3, the full variable domain is EAGVAQSPRYKIIEKRQSVAFWCNPISGHATLYWYQQILGQGPKLLIQFQNNGVVDDSQLPKDRFSAERLKGVDSTLKIQPAKLEDSAVYLCASTQRGGPETQYFGPGTRLLVL.

J is TRBJ2-3 and V is TRBV9; 8 bases map to TRBD2. This CDR3 spans 15 amino acids. Germline trimming cut 6 bases from V and 0 bases from J; bases unmatched to any gene: 6. In germline, CDR1 is SGDLS, CDR2 YYNGEE. CDR3 DNA: TGTGCCAGCACAAAACTAGCGGTTAGCACAGATACGCAGTATTTT. Translated: CASTKLAVSTDTQYF.

This clonotype was found a few times. V usage is TRBV20-1 and J usage is TRBJ1-1, with 9 bases lining up with TRBD1. Germline assignment: CDR1 DFQATT and CDR2 SNEGSKA (reference sequence). The CDR3 runs to 13 residues. V trimming: 3 bases; J trimming: 4 bases; junction bases outside the gene matches: 3. CDR3 residues: CSARGTGTTEAFF. The CDR3 DNA sequence: TGCAGTGCTAGGGGGACAGGGACCACTGAAGCTTTCTTT.

This clonotype was observed a handful of times. This chain uses TRBV7-8 with TRBJ1-5; 7 bases are a match to TRBD1. Per the germline V gene, CDR1 is SGHVS and CDR2 is FQNEAQ. Losses at the gene ends were 0 bases for V and 5 bases for J; bases not matched to a gene: 7. The CDR3 consists of 16 residues. The CDR3 reads CASSLAPGQSYQPQHF. In DNA form, the CDR3 reads TGTGCCAGCAGCTTAGCCCCGGGACAGAGTTATCAGCCCCAGCATTTT. The whole variable domain, remainder taken from reference TRBV7-8 and TRBJ1-5, is GAGVSQSPRYKVAKRGQDVALRCDPISGHVSLFWYQQALGQGPEFLTYFQNEAQLDKSGLPSDRFFAERPEGSVSTLKIQRTQQEDSAVYLCASSLAPGQSYQPQHFGDGTRLSIL.

The rearrangement links TRBV5-1 to TRBJ2-2; D ambiguous. Germline CDR1 is SGHRS and CDR2 is YFSETQ. Trimming took 5 bases from V and 6 from J, leaving 11 bases between them. This CDR3 comprises 13 residues. CDR3 in amino acids: CASRTGGPGELFF. In DNA, the CDR3 is TGCGCCAGCAGGACTGGCGGTCCCGGGGAGCTGTTTTTT. Together with reference TRBV5-1 and TRBJ2-2, the CDR3 gives the full variable domain: KAGVTQTPRYLIKTRGQQVTLSCSPISGHRSVSWYQQTPGQGLQFLFEYFSETQRNKGNFPGRFSGRQFSNSRSEMNVSTLELGDSALYLCASRTGGPGELFFGEGSRLTVL.

The rearrangement uses TRBV20-1 and TRBJ2-5; 10 nucleotides line up with TRBD2. In germline, CDR1 is DFQATT, CDR2 SNEGSKA (reference sequence). This CDR3 has 17 residues. V dropped 5 bases and J dropped 2; count of bases not matched to a gene: 14. The CDR3 loop reads CSAGRASGGNPQETQYF. The CDR3 coding sequence is TGCAGTGCTGGTCGGGCTAGCGGGGGAAACCCACAAGAGACCCAGTACTTC.

The chain recombines TRBV6-6 with TRBJ1-3; unclear D gene. V lost 8 bases and J 14 bases, leaving 25 bases between the germline ends. The CDR3 extends over 14 amino acids. The V gene's germline CDR1 is MNHNY and CDR2 SVGAGI (reference sequence). The CDR3 nucleotides read TGTGCCAGCCGGTTCCAGGCTATCCAGACCGGCGTATATTTT. Its translation is CASRFQAIQTGVYF.

Concerning this clonotype: The junction and the germline gene differ at one end; a read error may be behind it. This chain uses TRBV18 with TRBJ2-3; D may be TRBD1 or TRBD2 (5 bases each). The CDR3 is 14 residues long. The germline V gene encodes CDR1 KGHSH and CDR2 LQKENI. CDR3 DNA: TGTGCCAGCTCGAGGGGACGCCTCACAGATGCGCAGTATTTT. It specifies CASSRGRLTDAQYF.

The V and J genes are TRBV24-1 and TRBJ2-4; D perhaps matches TRBD1 (6 bases). V lost 2 bases and J lost 5, with 6 bases in between. The germline V gene encodes CDR1 KGHDR and CDR2 SFDVKD. The CDR3 consists of 13 residues. The CDR3 is CATSDWTENIQYF. CDR3 DNA: TGTGCCACCAGTGATTGGACAGAAAACATTCAGTACTTC.

This chain joins TRBV4-2 and TRBJ1-3, with 7 bases fitting TRBD1. CDR1 and CDR2 from the germline V gene are LGHNA and YNFKEQ. The trim removed 0 bases at V and 0 bases at J, leaving 5 bases unmatched. CDR3 length equals 17 residues. The CDR3 spells CASSQDGDRYSGNTIYF. CDR3 bases: TGTGCCAGCAGCCAAGACGGGGACAGATACTCTGGAAACACCATATATTTT.

This rearrangement joins TRBV6-5 to TRBJ1-1; a weak D match, TRBD1 (6 bases). Per germline, CDR1 MNHEY and CDR2 SVGAGI. The CDR3 loop spans 16 amino acids. V was cut by 1 base and J by 7 bases, with 19 bases left in between. Here the CDR3 DNA reads TGTGCCAGCAGTTACTGGGGGAACAGGGCCCGGTTTGAAGCTTTCTTT. Translating it yields CASSYWGNRARFEAFF.

This clonotype has a handful of counts. The chain is built from TRBV15 and TRBJ2-5, with no clear D. The CDR3 runs 14 residues. The V end lost 0 bases, the J end lost 4 bases, and 9 bases lay between the germline ends. The germline V gene has CDR1 LNHNV and CDR2 YYDKDF (reference sequence). CDR3 nucleotide sequence: TGTGCCACCAGCAGAGATGAGTACGGAGAGACCCAGTACTTC. Protein product: CATSRDEYGETQYF.

The chain joins TRBV5-1 to TRBJ1-6; 7 nucleotides align to TRBD1. The CDR3 loop spans 16 amino acids. Trimming removed 3 bases from V and 6 bases from J; junction bases left unmatched: 9. The germline V gene encodes CDR1 SGHRS and CDR2 YFSETQ. CDR3 in amino acids: CASSSHRDSFNSPLHF. CDR3 nucleotides: TGCGCCAGCAGCTCCCACCGGGACAGCTTTAATTCACCCCTCCACTTT.

The chain joins TRBV6-6 to TRBJ2-5; a possible D gene is TRBD2 (7 bases). V lost 4 bases and J 5 bases, leaving 14 bases between the germline ends. The CDR3 has 14 residues. Germline V gene data show CDR1 as MNHNY and CDR2 as SVGAGI (reference sequence). This CDR3 is CASSLLGGPETQYF. The CDR3 nucleotides read TGTGCCAGCAGTTTGCTGGGGGGGCCTGAGACCCAGTACTTC.

This clonotype was detected only a few times. V and J are TRBV6-6 and TRBJ2-1, with D perhaps TRBD1 (5 bases). The V gene lost 8 bases and the J gene lost 6 bases, with 14 bases spanning the gap. Germline V lookup: CDR1 MNHNY, CDR2 SVGAGI (reference sequence). This CDR3 has 13 amino acids. CDR3 sequence: CASGAGIGNEQFF. In nucleotides, the CDR3 is TGTGCCAGCGGGGCAGGTATAGGCAATGAGCAGTTCTTC.

Ten or more counts support this clonotype. This chain connects TRBV30 to TRBJ2-1, with D perhaps matching TRBD1 or TRBD2 (6 bases each). CDR3 length: 11 amino acids. Germline assignment: CDR1 GTSNPN and CDR2 SVGIG (reference sequence). Deletions cut 0 bases from V and 15 bases from J, with 12 bases between. The CDR3 DNA reads TGTGCCTGGAGTGTAAGGGGGGCCGCGTTCTTC. It encodes CAWSVRGAAFF.

In the case of this clonotype: Germline and junction disagree at one end, which may indicate a read error. This CDR3 is CSAPGTPVGDMQYF. Written as DNA, the CDR3 is TGCAGCGCCCCCGGGACCCCAGTGGGAGATATGCAGTATTTT. V usage is TRBV29-1 and J usage is TRBJ2-3; D may correspond to TRBD1 or TRBD2 (5 bases each). Per germline, CDR1 SQVTM and CDR2 ANQGSEA. This CDR3 region has 14 residues.

This chain joins TRBV7-9 and TRBJ1-1, with D possibly matching TRBD1 (5 bases). The CDR3 is made up of 14 amino acids. Trimming removed 5 bases at V and 1 base at J, with 11 bases between. The germline V gene encodes CDR1 SEHNR and CDR2 FQNEAQ (reference sequence). In DNA, the CDR3 is TGTGCCAGCAGCCCAGACGACAGGAACACTGAAGCTTTCTTT. Amino acid sequence: CASSPDDRNTEAFF.

The rearrangement links TRBV6-5 to TRBJ1-3; D unclear. The length of the CDR3 is 12 residues. V was clipped by 6 bases and J by 2 bases, with 5 bases between them. Germline-derived CDR1 and CDR2 are MNHEY and SVGAGI. CDR3 in amino acids: CASSRTGNTIYF. The CDR3 nucleotides are TGTGCCAGCAGCCGAACTGGAAACACCATATATTTT.

This clonotype was found many times. The V gene is TRBV5-1, the J gene TRBJ1-5; unclear D gene. Trimming took off 4 bases at V and 1 base at J, with 12 bases between the two ends. The CDR3 length is 15 residues. The germline gives CDR1 SGHRS, CDR2 YFSETQ. The CDR3 DNA reads as TGCGCCAGCAGCAAAAAGGGTGGGAGCAATCAGCCCCAGCATTTT. Its translation is CASSKKGGSNQPQHF.

In its sample, this clonotype was seen a few times. The chain employs TRBV7-3 and TRBJ2-2; 7 bases align to TRBD2. CDR1 is SGHTA, CDR2 FQGTGA, per germline. There are 14 residues in the CDR3. The junction had 2 bases not matched to a gene; V was cut back by 7 bases and J by 0 bases. In DNA form, the CDR3 reads TGTGCCAGCAAGAGCGGGGCGAACACCGGGGAGCTGTTTTTT. Translating it yields CASKSGANTGELFF. Together with reference TRBV7-3 and TRBJ2-2, the CDR3 gives the full variable domain: GAGVSQTPSNKVTEKGKYVELRCDPISGHTALYWYRQSLGQGPEFLIYFQGTGAADDSGLPNDRFFAVRPEGSVSTLKIQRTERGDSAVYLCASKSGANTGELFFGEGSRLTVL.

V and J are TRBV29-1 and TRBJ1-5; 10 bases are shared with TRBD1. The CDR3 runs 12 residues. The germline V gene encodes CDR1 SQVTM and CDR2 ANQGSEA. V was clipped by 6 bases and J by 6 bases; unmatched bases: 2. The CDR3 reads CSVGQGGQPQHF. The CDR3 nucleotides are TGCAGCGTCGGACAGGGGGGTCAGCCCCAGCATTTT.

V gene TRBV12-3 or TRBV12-4 combines with J gene TRBJ2-3; D remains unclear. Trimming shortened V by 2 bases and J by 4 bases, and 13 bases separated the two germline ends. The CDR3 is 15 residues long. CDR3 bases: TGTGCCAGCAGTTTAAGCGCCAGAGATTCAGATACGCAGTATTTT. This translates into CASSLSARDSDTQYF.